These 20 T cell receptor beta chains originate from one sample sequenced in a study of T cell responses to AZD1222 COVID-19 vaccine. Clones were read by immunoSEQ multiplex PCR, and TCRdb kept only the in-frame ones, dropping some. The sample contains more than 95,000 clones, 70% to 90% of which appear only once. The sample in question was peripheral blood, obtained 28 days after the second AZD1222 dose. These receptors all stem from an adult who received the AZD1222 COVID-19 vaccine.

The V and J genes are TRBV6-5 and TRBJ2-5; D is possibly TRBD2 (6 bases). CDR1 is MNHEY, CDR2 SVGAGI, per germline. The CDR3 runs to 14 residues. V gave up 2 bases and J gave up 5 bases, with 12 bases separating them. The CDR3 loop is CASSYLGGEETQYF. The CDR3, as DNA: TGTGCCAGCAGTTACCTCGGGGGTGAGGAGACCCAGTACTTC.

A single count supports this clone. The CDR3 coding sequence is TGTGCCAGCAGCCCCCCCCGGTGGTTGGGGGGCCGGGGCTACACCTTC. It encodes CASSPPRWLGGRGYTF. The chain couples TRBV3-1 (or the pseudogene TRBV3-2) to TRBJ1-2; D may be TRBD1 (6 bases). CDR1 and CDR2 (germline): LGHDT, YNNKEL (reference sequence). The CDR3 sequence is 16 residues long. The V end was cut by 4 bases, the J end by 8 bases, with 23 bases between.

This chain links TRBV12-3 or TRBV12-4 with TRBJ1-1, with D tentatively TRBD1 (5 bases). The CDR3 runs to 13 residues. V shed 5 bases and J shed 5 bases, with 12 bases lying between them. CDR3 DNA: TGTGCCAGCAGTCAACGGGACGGGACTGAAGCTTTCTTT. Amino acids: CASSQRDGTEAFF.

V and J are TRBV14 and TRBJ1-6; D may be TRBD1 (6 bases). The CDR3 loop spans 13 amino acids. Trimming stripped 4 bases from V and 5 bases from J, with 6 bases between. Germline-derived CDR1 and CDR2 are SGHDN and FVKESK. The CDR3 spells CASSRTDNSPLHF. The CDR3, as DNA: TGTGCCAGCAGCCGGACAGATAATTCACCCCTCCACTTT.

This clone was found once. The genes are TRBV10-3 and TRBJ2-1, with D perhaps TRBD1 (6 bases). The CDR3 is 14 amino acids. V lost 6 bases to trimming and J lost 5 bases, with 14 bases between them. Looked up from germline, CDR1 is ENHRY and CDR2 is SYGVKD. The CDR3 sequence is CAIREGGHHNEQFF. The CDR3 DNA reads as TGTGCCATCAGAGAAGGGGGACACCACAATGAGCAGTTCTTC.

The chain links TRBV4-2 to TRBJ1-1; D possibly corresponds to TRBD1 (6 bases). The CDR3 consists of 16 residues. V shed 1 base and J shed 4 bases, with 16 bases lying between them. CDR1 LGHNA and CDR2 YNFKEQ come from the germline V gene. This chain's CDR3 is CASSQGLTGDGTEAFF. Written as DNA, the CDR3 is TGTGCCAGCAGCCAAGGACTGACAGGAGACGGCACTGAAGCTTTCTTT.

The rearrangement links TRBV5-1 to TRBJ2-1, with D tentatively TRBD2 (6 bases). Trimming removed 2 bases at V and 0 bases at J, with 12 bases between. CDR1 is SGHRS and CDR2 is YFSETQ in the germline V gene. The CDR3 loop spans 16 amino acids. CDR3 bases: TGCGCCAGCAGCTTTATAGCGGATCCCTCCTACAATGAGCAGTTCTTC. This translates into CASSFIADPSYNEQFF.

The chain employs TRBV30 and TRBJ1-1, with TRBD1 matching over 11 bases. V lost 1 base and J lost 1; bases outside the gene matches: 2. In germline, CDR1 is GTSNPN, CDR2 SVGIG (reference sequence). This CDR3 has 15 residues. The CDR3 loop is CAWSAGTGGNTEAFF. The CDR3, as DNA: TGTGCCTGGAGTGCCGGGACAGGGGGGAACACTGAAGCTTTCTTT.

The rearrangement uses TRBV7-8 and TRBJ2-3; 12 nucleotides line up with TRBD2. CDR1 is SGHVS and CDR2 is FQNEAQ in the germline V gene. After removal of 1 base from V and 3 bases from J, the junction contained 5 bases not matched to a gene. The CDR3 loop spans 17 amino acids. CDR3 sequence (DNA): TGTGCCAGCAGCTTAGATCTAGCGGGGGGGCCTACAGATACGCAGTATTTT. It encodes CASSLDLAGGPTDTQYF.

The chain joins TRBV7-8 to TRBJ2-3; D could derive from TRBD1 or TRBD2 (5 bases each). Trimming left V 5 bases short and J 0 bases short, with 12 bases between. Germline V lookup: CDR1 SGHVS, CDR2 FQNEAQ. This CDR3 has 15 amino acids. The chain's CDR3 is CASSLIGGSTDTQYF. The CDR3 bases are TGTGCCAGCAGCCTGATTGGGGGAAGCACAGATACGCAGTATTTT.

The chain combines TRBV12-5 with TRBJ2-7; D is possibly TRBD2 (5 bases). In germline, CDR1 is LGHNT, CDR2 FRNRAP. The V gene lost 0 bases and the J gene lost 3 bases, with 15 bases spanning the gap. The CDR3 has 16 amino acids. CDR3 coding DNA: TGTGCTAGTGGTTTGGTAGCTAGCTCCATCGTCTACGAGCAGTACTTC. Residues: CASGLVASSIVYEQYF.

Written as DNA, the CDR3 is TGTGCCAGCATGGACGACAGGCTCTACGAGCAGTACTTC. Translated: CASMDDRLYEQYF. This chain links TRBV5-5 with TRBJ2-7, with a tentative D call TRBD1 (6 bases). This CDR3 region has 13 residues. Per germline, CDR1 SGHKS and CDR2 YYEKEE (reference sequence). The germline V and J ends were trimmed by 6 bases and 3 bases, with 13 bases remaining between them.

V usage is TRBV19 and J usage is TRBJ1-4, with TRBD1 as a possible D gene (5 bases). Germline V CDR1 and CDR2: LNHDA, SQIVND (reference sequence). The CDR3 length is 14 residues. The ends were cut back, 6 bases at V and 7 bases at J, with 15 bases in the middle. DNA for the CDR3: TGTGCCAGTAGCCCTCCCGGGGGTGGTGAAAAACTGTTTTTT. It is translated as CASSPPGGGEKLFF.

The chain has TRBV6-1 and TRBJ2-5, with 12 bases fitting TRBD2. Germline CDR1 is MNHNS and CDR2 is SASEGT. The V and J ends lost 2 bases and 2 bases, in that order; junction bases with no gene match: 0. The CDR3 has 15 amino acids. The CDR3 reads CASSELAGGQETQYF. The CDR3 DNA sequence: TGTGCCAGCAGTGAACTAGCGGGGGGGCAAGAGACCCAGTACTTC.

The count of this clone is one. Mismatch with germline at one junction end may stem from a read error. The V gene is TRBV7-7, the J gene TRBJ2-1; tentative D call: TRBD2 (6 bases). The CDR3 loop spans 15 amino acids. Germline V gives CDR1 SSHAT, CDR2 FNYEAQ (reference sequence). The CDR3 DNA follows: TGTGCTAGCAGCGCCGGGAGCGGAACATACAATGAGCAGTTCTTC. Its translation: CASSAGSGTYNEQFF. The variable domain in full, completed from reference TRBV7-7 and TRBJ2-1, reads GAGVSQSPRYKVTKRGQDVTLRCDPISSHATLYWYQQALGQGPEFLTYFNYEAQPDKSGLPSDRFSAERPEGSISTLTIQRTEQRDSAMYRCASSAGSGTYNEQFFGPGTRLTVL.

The chain recombines TRBV12-2 with TRBJ2-5; the table gives TRBD2 as D, unverified against the DNA. TRBV12-2 is annotated as a pseudogene. This CDR3 contains 18 residues. CDR3 sequence (DNA): TGTGCAAGTCGCTTAGTAGCGGGAGGGCCCGAGACCCAAGAGACCCAGTACTTC. It codes for CASRLVAGGPETQETQYF.

This clone has a handful of counts. V and J are TRBV4-3 and TRBJ2-5, with TRBD2 identical over 7 bases. This CDR3 spans 14 amino acids. Germline values: CDR1 LGHNA, CDR2 YSLEER. The J segment lost 6 bases and the V segment lost 4 bases, leaving 8 bases of the junction unmatched. CDR3 protein: CASSPGRGGQTQYF. The CDR3 DNA is TGCGCCAGCAGCCCAGGGAGGGGCGGCCAGACCCAGTACTTC.

This chain uses TRBV2 with TRBJ2-3, with D hard to call. Trimming took 7 bases from V and 0 from J, leaving 14 bases between them. The CDR3 sequence is 15 residues long. CDR1 SNHLY and CDR2 FYNNEI come from the germline V gene. CDR3 coding DNA: TGTGCCAGCAAGCGAGGCAGGTCCAGCACAGATACGCAGTATTTT. It yields the protein CASKRGRSSTDTQYF.

The CDR3 nucleotides are TGTGCCTGGAGTGTGCAGGACAATCAGCCCCAGCATTTT. Protein sequence: CAWSVQDNQPQHF. This chain joins TRBV30 and TRBJ1-5; D gene uncertain. The CDR3 runs to 13 residues. Trimming stripped 0 bases from V and 3 bases from J, with 6 bases between. The germline V gene encodes CDR1 GTSNPN and CDR2 SVGIG (reference sequence).

The rearrangement uses TRBV6-5 and TRBJ2-1; tentative D call: TRBD1 (6 bases). Trimming shortened V by 10 bases and J by 0 bases, and 13 bases separated the two germline ends. Looked up from germline, CDR1 is MNHEY and CDR2 is SVGAGI. This CDR3 is built from 14 residues. CDR3 DNA sequence: TGTGCCACCTCCCAGGGGAGCTCCTACAATGAGCAGTTCTTC. Translated: CATSQGSSYNEQFF.